This T cell receptor (beta chain) was obtained from a study of T-cell reconstitution after alpha-beta-depleted transplantation in children. This sample's TCRbeta library carried unique molecular identifier barcodes. MiXCR was run by TCRdb on the PCR reads, yielding one entry per CDR3 protein. The data contain around 96,000 distinct CDR3 sequences, less than 15% of them singletons. V dropped 6 bases and J dropped 6; count of bases not matched to a gene: 9. This CDR3 region has 14 residues. This TCR came from a human donor who donated a stem cell graft to a child with inherited bone marrow failure. V usage is TRBV12-3 or TRBV12-4 and J usage is TRBJ1-2; 8 bases align to TRBD1. Material: PBMCs from the stem cell graft donor, obtained from the stem cell graft. Written as DNA, the CDR3 is TGTGCCAGCAGCCGCGGGACAGGATATAATGGCTACACCTTC. It codes for CASSRGTGYNGYTF.